A selection of T cell receptor beta chains follows, all from one sample in a study of response to subunit inactivated influenza vaccine. TCRdb reprocessed the RT-PCR reads via MiXCR and lists one record per CDR3 protein. The sample contains approximately 570,000 distinct CDR3 sequences, 7.6% of which appear only once. Sequencing used PBMCs from blood, obtained roughly 24 months after vaccination. Every receptor here comes from a man between 50 and 69 years old who received an inactivated influenza vaccine. Both conserved end residues are part of each CDR3. The order of the fields is J gene, D gene, V gene, clone size, CDR3 protein, CDR3 DNA. The D gene is left open where the match is weak. The listing skips clone size in some rows; elsewhere it reads once, few, many or a size class.

J: TRBJ1-1
D: NA
V: TRBV12-3/TRBV12-4
size: NA
CDR3: CASSGGGLGEAFF
DNA: TGTGCCAGCAGCGGCGGAGGGTTGGGTGAAGCTTTCTTT

J: TRBJ2-7
D: NA
V: TRBV6-5
size: few
CDR3: CASSYRHGTSEQYF
DNA: TGTGCCAGCAGTTACCGACACGGGACGTCCGAGCAGTACTTC

J: TRBJ2-3
D: NA
V: TRBV6-1
size: few
CDR3: CASKVMITDTQYF
DNA: TGTGCCAGCAAAGTCATGATCACAGATACGCAGTATTTT

J: TRBJ1-2
D: TRBD1
V: TRBV25-1
size: few
CDR3: CAGSEQGVSSGYTF
DNA: TGTGCCGGCAGTGAGCAGGGGGTCTCGAGTGGCTACACCTTC

J: TRBJ2-1
D: NA
V: TRBV21-1
size: many
CDR3: CASNERGRERRGAYNEQFF
DNA: TGTGCCAGCAACGAAAGAGGTCGGGAGCGGAGGGGGGCTTACAATGAGCAGTTCTTC

J: TRBJ1-1
D: NA
V: TRBV9
size: NA
CDR3: CASSPSPVSNTEAFF
DNA: TGTGCCAGCAGTCCCAGCCCAGTCTCGAACACTGAAGCTTTCTTT

J: TRBJ1-2
D: NA
V: TRBV6-2/TRBV6-3
size: few
CDR3: CASSLQLNYGYTF
DNA: TGTGCCAGCAGTCTGCAGCTAAACTATGGCTACACCTTC

J: TRBJ1-5
D: NA
V: TRBV12-3/TRBV12-4
size: many
CDR3: CASSFGGRSNQPQHF
DNA: TGTGCCAGCAGTTTCGGGGGTAGGAGCAATCAGCCCCAGCATTTT

J: TRBJ1-1
D: NA
V: TRBV6-2/TRBV6-3
size: NA
CDR3: CASIKPIGLFTEAFF
DNA: TGTGCCAGCATCAAACCGATCGGCCTGTTCACTGAAGCTTTCTTT

J: TRBJ1-4
D: TRBD1
V: TRBV4-2
size: many
CDR3: CASSQDRGYEKLFF
DNA: TGTGCCAGCAGCCAGGACAGGGGGTATGAAAAACTGTTTTTT

J: TRBJ1-1
D: NA
V: TRBV3-1
size: many
CDR3: CASSPSGRNTEAFF
DNA: TGTGCCAGCAGCCCAAGCGGACGAAACACTGAAGCTTTCTTT

J: TRBJ2-1
D: NA
V: TRBV7-3
size: many
CDR3: CASSLRVTASVNEQFF
DNA: TGTGCCAGCAGCTTAAGGGTTACGGCTAGCGTAAATGAGCAGTTCTTC

J: TRBJ1-2
D: NA
V: TRBV24-1
size: NA
CDR3: CATSDFGNYGYTF
DNA: TGTGCCACCAGTGATTTTGGAAACTATGGCTACACCTTC

J: TRBJ2-1
D: NA
V: TRBV5-6
size: few
CDR3: CASSLQRKYNEQFF
DNA: TGTGCCAGCAGCTTGCAGCGGAAGTACAATGAGCAGTTCTTC

J: TRBJ2-1
D: TRBD2
V: TRBV6-2/TRBV6-3
size: NA
CDR3: CASSSLGGGARDNEQFF
DNA: TGTGCCAGCAGTTCCCTTGGCGGGGGGGCTCGGGACAATGAGCAGTTCTTC

J: TRBJ1-1
D: NA
V: TRBV7-8
size: NA
CDR3: CASSLAGGQSNTEAFF
DNA: TGTGCCAGCAGCTTAGCGGGAGGACAGTCGAACACTGAAGCTTTCTTT

J: TRBJ2-3
D: TRBD1
V: TRBV6-5
size: many
CDR3: CASSYLTGDRTDTQYF
DNA: TGTGCCAGCAGTTACCTGACAGGGGATCGCACAGATACGCAGTATTTT

J: TRBJ2-3
D: TRBD1
V: TRBV2
size: NA
CDR3: CASSGDRDWGTDTQYF
DNA: TGTGCCAGCAGTGGGGACAGGGACTGGGGCACAGATACGCAGTATTTT

J: TRBJ2-5
D: TRBD2
V: TRBV7-6
size: NA
CDR3: CASSFVTGGQETQYF
DNA: TGTGCCAGCAGCTTCGTGACGGGAGGCCAAGAGACCCAGTACTTC

J: TRBJ2-2
D: NA
V: TRBV5-1
size: NA
CDR3: CASSPRTSNLNTGELFF
DNA: TGCGCCAGCAGCCCCCGGACATCTAACTTGAACACCGGGGAGCTGTTTTTT

J: TRBJ2-7
D: TRBD1
V: TRBV29-1
size: NA
CDR3: CSVEGKIGETGTGTYEQYF
DNA: TGCAGCGTTGAGGGAAAAATCGGAGAGACCGGGACAGGAACCTACGAGCAGTACTTC

J: TRBJ2-3
D: NA
V: TRBV30
size: few
CDR3: CAWSVSRVTDTQYF
DNA: TGTGCCTGGAGTGTAAGCAGGGTCACAGATACGCAGTATTTT

J: TRBJ2-3
D: NA
V: TRBV7-2
size: few
CDR3: CASSLVVGVGTDTQYF
DNA: TGTGCCAGCAGCTTAGTGGTGGGAGTCGGCACAGATACGCAGTATTTT

J: TRBJ2-2
D: NA
V: TRBV18
size: NA
CDR3: CASSHPDTYTGELFF
DNA: TGTGCCAGCTCGCACCCAGACACCTACACCGGGGAGCTGTTTTTT

J: TRBJ1-1
D: NA
V: TRBV6-2/TRBV6-3
size: many
CDR3: CASSYTAEAFF
DNA: TGTGCCAGCAGTTACACCGCTGAAGCTTTCTTT

J: TRBJ2-1
D: TRBD2
V: TRBV6-2/TRBV6-3
size: NA
CDR3: CASSSPGLALEQFF
DNA: TGTGCCAGCAGTTCTCCGGGACTAGCGCTTGAGCAGTTCTTC

J: TRBJ2-2
D: NA
V: TRBV5-1
size: many
CDR3: CASSLRPNTGELFF
DNA: TGCGCCAGCAGCTTAAGGCCGAACACCGGGGAGCTGTTTTTT

J: TRBJ2-5
D: TRBD1
V: TRBV6-2/TRBV6-3
size: NA
CDR3: CASRRGQRDTQYF
DNA: TGTGCCAGCAGGAGGGGACAGCGAGATACCCAGTACTTC

J: TRBJ2-2
D: NA
V: TRBV3-1
size: few
CDR3: CASSHLLVGSGELFF
DNA: TGTGCCAGCAGCCATCTCTTAGTAGGATCCGGGGAGCTGTTTTTT

J: TRBJ1-1
D: NA
V: TRBV3-1
size: few
CDR3: CASSQDDAGTLNTEAFF
DNA: TGTGCCAGCAGCCAAGATGACGCAGGAACGTTGAACACTGAAGCTTTCTTT

J: TRBJ2-7
D: TRBD2
V: TRBV12-3/TRBV12-4
size: few
CDR3: CASSWTVSGGGKYF
DNA: TGTGCCAGCAGCTGGACAGTAAGCGGGGGGGGGAAGTACTTC

J: TRBJ1-4
D: NA
V: TRBV28
size: NA
CDR3: CASSAPWREEKLFF
DNA: TGTGCCAGCAGCGCCCCGTGGAGGGAAGAAAAACTGTTTTTT

J: TRBJ2-4
D: NA
V: TRBV4-1
size: many
CDR3: CASSQVISRRGQNIQYF
DNA: TGCGCCAGCAGCCAAGTTATTTCCCGGAGGGGGCAAAACATTCAGTACTTC

J: TRBJ1-5
D: NA
V: TRBV12-3/TRBV12-4
size: many
CDR3: CASSFSENQPQHF
DNA: TGTGCCAGCAGTTTCAGTGAGAATCAGCCCCAGCATTTT

J: TRBJ2-3
D: TRBD2
V: TRBV4-3
size: NA
CDR3: CASSQSPGLGGATQYF
DNA: TGCGCCAGCAGCCAATCACCGGGACTAGGGGGAGCTACGCAGTATTTT

J: TRBJ2-2
D: TRBD1
V: TRBV11-1
size: NA
CDR3: CASSLVGQLSSNTGELFF
DNA: TGTGCCAGCAGCTTAGTGGGACAGCTATCGTCGAACACCGGGGAGCTGTTTTTT

J: TRBJ1-1
D: NA
V: TRBV5-1
size: many
CDR3: CASRGGDNTEAFF
DNA: TGCGCCAGCAGGGGTGGGGACAACACTGAAGCTTTCTTT

J: TRBJ2-3
D: TRBD2
V: TRBV28
size: NA
CDR3: CAIKRTSGARGDTQYF
DNA: TGTGCCATCAAAAGGACTAGCGGGGCCCGAGGAGATACGCAGTATTTT

J: TRBJ2-2
D: TRBD2
V: TRBV10-3
size: many
CDR3: CAISDALAGGPGTGELFF
DNA: TGTGCCATCAGTGACGCGCTAGCGGGGGGGCCTGGCACCGGGGAGCTGTTTTTT

J: TRBJ1-6
D: NA
V: TRBV6-5
size: few
CDR3: CASSYSFGVYSPLHF
DNA: TGTGCCAGCAGTTATAGTTTCGGGGTTTACTCACCCCTCCACTTT

J: TRBJ2-5
D: TRBD2
V: TRBV28
size: few
CDR3: CASSLVREVGETQYF
DNA: TGTGCCAGCAGTTTGGTGCGGGAGGTAGGAGAGACCCAGTACTTC

J: TRBJ2-1
D: NA
V: TRBV27
size: NA
CDR3: CARPQGYNEQFF
DNA: TGTGCCAGGCCACAGGGCTACAATGAGCAGTTCTTC

J: TRBJ1-5
D: NA
V: TRBV7-8
size: NA
CDR3: CASSLGPGPLYQPQHF
DNA: TGTGCCAGCAGCTTAGGCCCGGGACCCCTATATCAGCCCCAGCATTTT

J: TRBJ2-1
D: TRBD1
V: TRBV20-1
size: NA
CDR3: CSANLKLRDRVYNEQFF
DNA: TGCAGTGCCAATTTGAAACTCCGGGACAGGGTGTACAATGAGCAGTTCTTC

J: TRBJ2-5
D: NA
V: TRBV5-1
size: few
CDR3: CASSLSSSPETQYF
DNA: TGCGCCAGCAGCTTGTCCTCTTCACCAGAGACCCAGTACTTC

J: TRBJ2-7
D: NA
V: TRBV4-1
size: many
CDR3: CASSLIPGRPYEQYF
DNA: TGCGCCAGCAGCCTTATCCCCGGGAGACCCTACGAGCAGTACTTC

J: TRBJ2-1
D: NA
V: TRBV6-5
size: few
CDR3: CASSYSPELSSYNEQFF
DNA: TGTGCCAGCAGTTACTCTCCGGAGTTAAGCTCCTACAATGAGCAGTTCTTC

J: TRBJ1-2
D: NA
V: TRBV10-3
size: NA
CDR3: CAINDNPTGTNYGYTF
DNA: TGTGCCATCAATGATAACCCGACAGGTACTAACTATGGCTACACCTTC

J: TRBJ2-3
D: NA
V: TRBV19
size: few
CDR3: CASSIDAAGSTDTQYF
DNA: TGTGCCAGTAGTATAGATGCGGCGGGAAGCACAGATACGCAGTATTTT